The sequence of this T cell receptor (beta chain) was determined in a study of OX40 agonist ivuxolimab in advanced cancers. About this clone itself: Its antigen is not identified.

Germline-derived CDR1 and CDR2 are SGHRS and YFSETQ. CDR3 length: 14 amino acids. Trimming removed 3 bases from V and 5 bases from J; junction bases left unmatched: 5. Assay used: immunoSEQ multiplex PCR; TCRdb lists only in-frame clones, some missing. Of 40,000 to 55,000 clones in the sample, 80% to 90% were seen once. Study results and caveats: Mean expanded clone counts were higher in CD8+ than CD4+ T cells.

This chain links TRBV5-1 with TRBJ1-1; 9 nucleotides match TRBD1. This TCR came from an adult with an advanced solid tumor such as melanoma, head and neck, liver or kidney cancer. Sequenced material: CD4+ or CD8+ T cells sorted from blood, taken in a trial of the OX40 agonist ivuxolimab. CDR3 nucleotides: TGCGCCAGCAGCTCCGACAGGGGGAGGACTGAAGCTTTCTTT. Amino acids: CASSSDRGRTEAFF. The whole variable domain, remainder taken from reference TRBV5-1 and TRBJ1-1, is KAGVTQTPRYLIKTRGQQVTLSCSPISGHRSVSWYQQTPGQGLQFLFEYFSETQRNKGNFPGRFSGRQFSNSRSEMNVSTLELGDSALYLCASSSDRGRTEAFFGQGTRLTVV.